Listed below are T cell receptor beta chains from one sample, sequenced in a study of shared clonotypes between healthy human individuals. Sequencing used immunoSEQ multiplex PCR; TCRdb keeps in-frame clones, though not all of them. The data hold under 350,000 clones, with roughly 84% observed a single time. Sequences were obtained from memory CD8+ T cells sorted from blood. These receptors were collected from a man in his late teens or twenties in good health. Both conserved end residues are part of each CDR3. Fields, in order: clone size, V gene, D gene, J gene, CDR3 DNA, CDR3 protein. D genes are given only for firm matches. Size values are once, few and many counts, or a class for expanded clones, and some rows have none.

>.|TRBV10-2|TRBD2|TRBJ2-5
TGCGCCAGCACCCGGGGACTAGCGGGAGTAGAGACCCAGTACTTC
CASTRGLAGVETQYF
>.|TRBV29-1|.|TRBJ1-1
TGCAGCGTTGAAGATCTCGGAAACGTGGCTGAAGCTTTCTTT
CSVEDLGNVAEAFF
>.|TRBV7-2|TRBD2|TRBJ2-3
TGTGCCAGCAGCTTAATTTTAGCGGGACACTTCACAGATACGCAGTATTTT
CASSLILAGHFTDTQYF
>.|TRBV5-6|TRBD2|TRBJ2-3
TGTGCCAGCAGCTTGGGACTAGCGGGGGCCCTTTTT
CASSLGLAGALF
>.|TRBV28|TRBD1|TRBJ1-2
TGTGCCAGCAGTCCCCGGGACAGATTTTATGGCTACACCTTC
CASSPRDRFYGYTF
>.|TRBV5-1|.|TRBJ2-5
TGCGCCAGCAGCTTGGCCCGGACAGAGAGGGAGACCCAGTACTTC
CASSLARTERETQYF
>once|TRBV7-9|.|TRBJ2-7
TGTGCCAGCAGCCCCGGGGTTTCCTACGAGCAGTACTTC
CASSPGVSYEQYF
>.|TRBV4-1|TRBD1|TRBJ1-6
TGCGCCAGCAGCCAAGCCAGGGGGCCCCTGTCAACGGTTATCCACTTT
CASSQARGPLSTVIHF
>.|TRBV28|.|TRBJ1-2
TGTGCCAGCAGTGCGCCCCAGGCAGGGTCTTTGGGCTACACCTTC
CASSAPQAGSLGYTF
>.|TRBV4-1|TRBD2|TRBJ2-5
TGCGCCAGCAGCCCGGGACTAGCGGGGGGGATCTCGGAGACCCAGTACTTC
CASSPGLAGGISETQYF
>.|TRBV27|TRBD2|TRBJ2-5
TGTGCCAGCAGGGTAGTGGGAGGGGCTGAGACCCAGTACTTC
CASRVVGGAETQYF
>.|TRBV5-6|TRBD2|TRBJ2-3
TGTGCCAGCAGCTTGTTGACTAGCGGGGGTACGCAGTATTTT
CASSLLTSGGTQYF
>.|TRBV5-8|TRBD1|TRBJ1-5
TGTGCCAGCAGCTTGCCGGGACAGGGCTATCAGCCCCAGCATTTT
CASSLPGQGYQPQHF
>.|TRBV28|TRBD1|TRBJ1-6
TGTGCCAGCAGCCCACAGGGGAGTAATGGTCCCCTCCACTTT
CASSPQGSNGPLHF
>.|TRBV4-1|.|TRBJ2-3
TGCGCCAGCAGCCAAGAAGGGTTCAGCACAGATACGCAGTATTTT
CASSQEGFSTDTQYF
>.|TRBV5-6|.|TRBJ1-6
TGTGCCAGCAGCTGGGCAGGCAGCGGCAGCTCCTATAATTCACCCCTCCACTTT
CASSWAGSGSSYNSPLHF
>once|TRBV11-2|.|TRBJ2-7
TGTGCCAGCAGCATAGTCATTGACGAGCAGTACTTC
CASSIVIDEQYF
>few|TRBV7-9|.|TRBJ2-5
TGTGCCAGCAGCCCCGAGGCCGGGACGCACACGGAGACCCAGTACTTC
CASSPEAGTHTETQYF
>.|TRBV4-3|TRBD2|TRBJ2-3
TGCGCCAGCAGCCAAGATAGCGGGAGGGGCACAGATACGCAGTATTTT
CASSQDSGRGTDTQYF
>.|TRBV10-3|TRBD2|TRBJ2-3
TGTGCCATCAGTGAACTAGCGACAGATACGCAGTATTTT
CAISELATDTQYF
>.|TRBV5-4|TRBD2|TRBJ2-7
TGTGCCAGCAGCTTGGGGGGGAGGGACACAGGGACTAGTCGGATCTACGAGCAGTACTTC
CASSLGGRDTGTSRIYEQYF
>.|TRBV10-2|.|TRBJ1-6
TGCGCCAGCAGAGCGGGGGCTTCACCCCTCCACTTT
CASRAGASPLHF
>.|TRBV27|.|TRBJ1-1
TGTGCCAGCAGCGCGGAGGGAGACACTGAAGCTTTCTTT
CASSAEGDTEAFF
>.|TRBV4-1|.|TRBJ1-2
TGCGCCAGCAGCCCGGGACCTCCCGAGGGCTATGGCTACACCTTC
CASSPGPPEGYGYTF
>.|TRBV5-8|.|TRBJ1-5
TGTGCCAGCAGCTTAAATATTGGTAGCAATCAGCCCCAGCATTTT
CASSLNIGSNQPQHF
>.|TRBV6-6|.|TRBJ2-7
TGTGCCAGCAGTTATCGGCTAGGGACCTACGAGCAGTACTTC
CASSYRLGTYEQYF
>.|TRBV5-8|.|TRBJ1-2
TGTGCCAGCAGCTCTACAGGATCCCTGTACGGGGCCTATGGCTACACCTTC
CASSSTGSLYGAYGYTF
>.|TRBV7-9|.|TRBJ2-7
TGTGCCAGCAGCATAAGCGAGACCTCCTACGAGCAGTACTTC
CASSISETSYEQYF
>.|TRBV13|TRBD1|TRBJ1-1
TGTGCCAGCAGCCCGGACAGGGGAAACACTGAAGCTTTCTTT
CASSPDRGNTEAFF
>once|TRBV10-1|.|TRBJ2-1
TGCGCCAGCAGTGAAGGCGGGGATGGCAATGAGCAGTTCTTC
CASSEGGDGNEQFF
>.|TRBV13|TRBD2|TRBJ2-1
TGTGCCAGCAGCTTAAGTGGACTAGGGGCCTACAATGAGCAGTTCTTC
CASSLSGLGAYNEQFF
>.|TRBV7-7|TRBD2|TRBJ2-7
TGTGCTAGCAGCTTAGAGACTAGCGGCCACGAGCAGTACTTC
CASSLETSGHEQYF
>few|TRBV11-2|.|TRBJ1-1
TGTGCCAGCAGCCCCTCGGGGACTGAAGCTTTCTTT
CASSPSGTEAFF
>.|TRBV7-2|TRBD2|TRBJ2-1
TGTGCCAGCAGCTTACTAGCGGGTCCCTACAATGAGCAGTTCTTC
CASSLLAGPYNEQFF
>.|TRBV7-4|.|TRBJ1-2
TGTGCCAGCAGCCCAATTGGGGTGATAACTGGCTACACCTTC
CASSPIGVITGYTF
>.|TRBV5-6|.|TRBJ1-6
TGTGCCAGCAGCGATACGTCAGGTTCCTATTCACCCCTCCACTTT
CASSDTSGSYSPLHF
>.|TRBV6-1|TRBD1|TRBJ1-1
TGTGCCAGCAGTGAATTTGGACAGGTCGGTGAAGCTTTCTTT
CASSEFGQVGEAFF
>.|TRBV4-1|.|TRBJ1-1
TGCGCCAGCAGCCAAAACTTGAACACTGAAGCTTTCTTT
CASSQNLNTEAFF
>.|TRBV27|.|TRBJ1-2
TGTGCCAGCAGCCCACGCTCGGACAAGTACTATGGCTACACCTTC
CASSPRSDKYYGYTF
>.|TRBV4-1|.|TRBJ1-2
TGCGCCAGCAGCCGAAGCCCCCGGGGTCCCAACTATGGCTACACCTTC
CASSRSPRGPNYGYTF
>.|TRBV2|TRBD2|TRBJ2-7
TGTGCCAGCAGTCAGACCGGTCGGGAGGTGTCCTACGAGCAGTACTTC
CASSQTGREVSYEQYF
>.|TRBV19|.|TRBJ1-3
TGTGCCAGTACGGTCTGGGCTGGAAACACCATATATTTT
CASTVWAGNTIYF